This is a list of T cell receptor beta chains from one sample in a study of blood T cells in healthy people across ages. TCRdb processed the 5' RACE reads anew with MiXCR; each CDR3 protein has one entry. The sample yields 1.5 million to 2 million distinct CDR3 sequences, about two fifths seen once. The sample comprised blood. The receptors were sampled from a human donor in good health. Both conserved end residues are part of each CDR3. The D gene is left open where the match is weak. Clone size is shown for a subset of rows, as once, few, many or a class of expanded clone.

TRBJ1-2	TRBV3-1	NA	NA	CASSQGLGIGDGYTF	TGTGCCAGCAGCCAAGGACTTGGGATCGGCGATGGCTACACCTTC
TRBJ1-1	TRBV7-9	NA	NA	CAESTQPRADTEAFF	TGTGCCGAATCAACCCAGCCTCGGGCGGACACTGAAGCTTTCTTT
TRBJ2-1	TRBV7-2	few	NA	CASSLRLGAFEQFF	TGTGCCAGCAGCTTACGGCTGGGGGCGTTTGAGCAGTTCTTC
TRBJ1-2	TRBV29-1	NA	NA	CSVVMLDYGYTF	TGCAGCGTTGTAATGTTGGACTATGGCTACACCTTC
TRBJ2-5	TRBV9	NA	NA	CASSESEGETQYF	TGTGCCAGCAGCGAATCGGAGGGAGAGACCCAGTACTTC
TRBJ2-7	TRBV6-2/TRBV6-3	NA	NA	CAIRTDSYEQYF	TGTGCCATACGGACAGACTCCTACGAGCAGTACTTC
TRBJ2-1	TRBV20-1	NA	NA	CSARAYRDRKVQFF	TGCAGTGCTAGAGCCTATCGGGACCGCAAGGTGCAGTTCTTC
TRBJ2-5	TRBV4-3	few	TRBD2	CASSQGGGSPELETQYF	TGCGCCAGCAGCCAAGGCGGGGGTAGCCCGGAACTAGAGACCCAGTACTTC
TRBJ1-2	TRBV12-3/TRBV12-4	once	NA	CASSLSVSGSYGYTF	TGTGCTAGCAGTTTATCTGTATCGGGGAGTTATGGCTACACCTTC
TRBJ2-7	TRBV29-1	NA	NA	CSVTPGPYEQYF	TGCAGCGTCACTCCGGGGCCCTACGAGCAGTACTTC
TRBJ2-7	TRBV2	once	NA	CASSPSEGFYEQYF	TGTGCCAGCAGTCCCAGCGAAGGGTTCTACGAGCAGTACTTC
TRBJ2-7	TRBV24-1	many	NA	CATSDLEGGEQYF	TGTGCCACCAGTGATTTGGAGGGGGGCGAGCAGTACTTC
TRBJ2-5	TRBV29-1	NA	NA	CSVRPGLRETQYF	TGCAGCGTTCGTCCGGGACTGCGGGAGACCCAGTACTTC
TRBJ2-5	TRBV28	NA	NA	CASSYQGSLGTQYF	TGTGCCAGCAGTTACCAGGGTTCCCTAGGGACCCAGTACTTC
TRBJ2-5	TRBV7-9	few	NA	CASSLLYWEDEETQYF	TGTGCCAGCAGCCTATTGTATTGGGAGGATGAAGAGACCCAGTACTTC
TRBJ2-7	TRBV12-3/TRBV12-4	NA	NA	CASSPRSQPLAGEQYF	TGTGCCAGCAGTCCCCGCTCTCAACCTCTGGCCGGCGAGCAGTACTTC
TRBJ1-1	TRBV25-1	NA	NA	CASSEPRWGDTEAFF	TGTGCCAGCAGTGAACCACGATGGGGGGACACTGAAGCTTTCTTT
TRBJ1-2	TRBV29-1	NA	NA	CSVATGRYGYTF	TGCAGCGTTGCTACAGGGAGGTATGGCTACACCTTC
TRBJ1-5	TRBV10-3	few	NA	CAISDSNGNYQPQHF	TGTGCCATCAGTGACTCGAATGGGAATTATCAGCCCCAGCATTTT
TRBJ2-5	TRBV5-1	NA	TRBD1	CASKGQGQETQYF	TGCGCCAGCAAAGGACAGGGCCAAGAGACCCAGTACTTC
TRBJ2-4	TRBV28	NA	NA	CASSLSPSDIQYF	TGTGCCAGCAGCCTATCCCCCTCGGACATTCAGTACTTC
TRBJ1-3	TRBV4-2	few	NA	CASSLTQNSGNTIYF	TGTGCCAGTAGCCTAACCCAGAACTCTGGAAACACCATATATTTT
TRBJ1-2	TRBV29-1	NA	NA	CSVRTVYADGYTF	TGCAGCGTACGAACCGTTTATGCTGATGGCTACACCTTC
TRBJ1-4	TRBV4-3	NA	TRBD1	CASSQAGTVNEKLFF	TGCGCCAGCAGCCAAGCCGGGACAGTAAATGAAAAACTGTTTTTT
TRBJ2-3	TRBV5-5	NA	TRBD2	CASSPGQSGGVTDTQYF	TGTGCCAGCAGCCCCGGGCAGAGCGGGGGGGTCACAGATACGCAGTATTTT
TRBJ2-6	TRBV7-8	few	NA	CASSRQVPANVLTF	TGTGCCAGCAGTCGACAGGTCCCGGCCAACGTCCTGACTTTC
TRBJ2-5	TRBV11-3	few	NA	CASSSYRFQETQYF	TGTGCCAGCAGCTCCTACAGGTTCCAAGAGACCCAGTACTTC
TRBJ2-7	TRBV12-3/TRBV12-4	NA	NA	CASSVEGIGYEQYF	TGTGCCAGCAGCGTTGAGGGGATCGGCTACGAGCAGTACTTC
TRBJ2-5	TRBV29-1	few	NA	CSVVPTGGLRETQYF	TGCAGCGTTGTCCCCACCGGCGGATTACGGGAGACCCAGTACTTC
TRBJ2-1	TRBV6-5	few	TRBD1	CASSIAGQGAHEQFF	TGTGCCAGCAGTATTGCCGGACAGGGGGCCCATGAGCAGTTCTTC
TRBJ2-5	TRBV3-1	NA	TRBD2	CASSQPATGGPEETQYF	TGTGCCAGCAGCCAACCCGCAACGGGGGGGCCAGAAGAGACCCAGTACTTC
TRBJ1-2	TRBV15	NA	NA	CATSIEGRLRDGYTF	TGTGCCACCAGCATCGAGGGGCGCTTACGGGATGGCTACACCTTC
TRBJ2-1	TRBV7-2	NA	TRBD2	CASSLVAGRDETQFF	TGTGCCAGCAGCTTAGTAGCGGGGAGGGATGAGACCCAGTTCTTC
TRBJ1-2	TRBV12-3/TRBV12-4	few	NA	CASSRGSGNDFSYGYTF	TGTGCCAGCAGCCGGGGGTCGGGAAATGACTTTTCCTATGGCTACACCTTC
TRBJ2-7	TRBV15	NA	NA	CATSSLGGANYEQYF	TGTGCCACCAGCAGCCTCGGGGGAGCTAACTACGAGCAGTACTTC
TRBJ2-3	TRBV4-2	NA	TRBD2	CASSQPSGGATDTQYF	TGTGCCAGCAGCCAACCTAGCGGGGGGGCCACAGATACGCAGTATTTT
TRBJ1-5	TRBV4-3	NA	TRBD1	CASSQESADRVGRSNQPQHF	TGCGCCAGCAGCCAAGAGTCGGCAGACAGGGTAGGTCGGAGCAATCAGCCCCAGCATTTT
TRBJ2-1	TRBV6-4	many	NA	CASSEVSSFGEQFF	TGTGCCAGCAGTGAAGTTTCTAGCTTTGGAGAGCAGTTCTTC
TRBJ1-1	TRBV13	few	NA	CASSLALNDYVFF	TGTGCCAGCAGCTTAGCCCTCAACGACTATGTTTTCTTT
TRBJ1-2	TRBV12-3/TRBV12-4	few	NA	CASSRESRDGYTF	TGTGCCAGCAGCCGGGAATCTAGAGATGGCTACACCTTC
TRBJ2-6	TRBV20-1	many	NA	CSASMGPPSGANVLTF	TGCAGTGCTAGTATGGGCCCTCCCTCTGGGGCCAACGTCCTGACTTTC
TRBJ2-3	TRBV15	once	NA	CATSFGTQTSTDTQYF	TGTGCCACCAGCTTCGGGACTCAGACTAGCACAGATACGCAGTATTTT
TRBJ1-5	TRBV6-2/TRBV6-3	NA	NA	CASSFPGLSIRSGQPQHF	TGTGCCAGCAGTTTCCCGGGACTCTCAATACGAAGTGGTCAGCCCCAGCATTTT
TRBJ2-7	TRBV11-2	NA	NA	CASSSDAWGFSTYEQYF	TGTGCCAGCAGCTCAGACGCGTGGGGCTTTTCAACCTACGAGCAGTACTTC
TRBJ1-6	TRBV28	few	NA	CASRGSPYNSPLHF	TGTGCCAGCAGGGGCAGTCCTTATAATTCACCCCTCCACTTT
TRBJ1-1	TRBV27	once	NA	CASSLRGHRAEGGAFF	TGTGCCAGCAGTTTAAGGGGACATAGGGCAGAAGGTGGAGCTTTCTTT
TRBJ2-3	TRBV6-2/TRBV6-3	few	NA	CASSLPLSYTRHTQYF	TGTGCCAGCAGTTTACCACTTAGCTACACTAGGCATACGCAGTATTTT
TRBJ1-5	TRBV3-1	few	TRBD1	CASSQRQGRQPQHF	TGTGCCAGCAGCCAAAGACAGGGACGTCAGCCCCAGCATTTT
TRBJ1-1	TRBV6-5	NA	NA	CASSYALRGGGEAFF	TGTGCCAGCAGTTACGCCTTACGGGGCGGCGGTGAAGCTTTCTTT
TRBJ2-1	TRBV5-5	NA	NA	CASSFGGPSEQFF	TGTGCCAGCAGCTTCGGGGGCCCCAGTGAGCAGTTCTTC
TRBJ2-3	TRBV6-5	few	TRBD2	CASRRELTDTQYF	TGTGCCAGCAGGCGGGAGCTCACAGATACGCAGTATTTT
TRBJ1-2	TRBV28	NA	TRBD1	CASSTDKQGHFNNYGYTF	TGTGCCAGCAGTACGGACAAACAGGGGCACTTCAATAACTATGGCTACACCTTC
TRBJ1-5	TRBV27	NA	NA	CASSLRGLVQPQHF	TGTGCCAGCAGTTTACGGGGGCTAGTTCAGCCCCAGCATTTT